A single sample is the source of the 23 T cell receptor beta chains below, sequenced in a study of vaccination and CD4 T cells after COVID-19. Antigens of these TCRs are unknown. Treatment in this sample: roughly 11-day PBMC culture with coronavirus spike peptide pools or control peptides (ViraFEST assay). Researchers collected the unexposed donor's CD4+ T cells before the COVID-19 pandemic (2011-2018). Oncomine TCR Beta short-read sequencing was applied to DNA from cultured CD4+ T cells. TCRdb re-called the PCR reads with MiXCR, one entry per CDR3 protein. Of 7,000 to 10,000 distinct CDR3 sequences in the sample, 45% were seen once. The sequenced sample was CD4+ T cells from blood, cultured in vitro. The receptors derive from a human donor in good health.

J is TRBJ2-6 and V is TRBV7-2; D remains unclear. The CDR3 has 20 amino acids. Trimming took off 1 base at V and 2 bases at J, with 21 bases between the two ends. CDR1 is SGHTA, CDR2 FQGNSA, per germline. CDR3 residues: CASSLGWSGSRLAGANVLTF. Written as DNA, the CDR3 is TGTGCCAGCAGCTTAGGGTGGTCTGGCAGCCGGCTGGCTGGGGCCAACGTCCTGACTTTC.

This clonotype was observed a handful of times. This chain joins TRBV2 and TRBJ2-3; TRBD2 aligns across 11 bases. V lost 6 bases to trimming and J lost 2 bases; unmatched junction nucleotides: 7. This CDR3 spans 16 amino acids. Germline V gives CDR1 SNHLY, CDR2 FYNNEI. The CDR3 sequence is CASSGGLAGSTDTQYF. The CDR3 DNA is TGTGCCAGCAGCGGCGGACTAGCGGGCTCCACAGATACGCAGTATTTT.

The V gene is TRBV29-1, the J gene TRBJ1-2; a weak D match, TRBD1 (6 bases). V was trimmed by 4 bases and J by 0 bases, leaving 15 bases between them. The germline gives CDR1 SQVTM, CDR2 ANQGSEA. The CDR3 loop spans 15 amino acids. This CDR3 reads CSVGGGRGSNYGYTF. The CDR3 DNA follows: TGCAGCGTTGGGGGGGGCCGGGGATCTAACTATGGCTACACCTTC.

This clonotype was recorded a few times. The rearrangement joins TRBV6-2 or TRBV6-3 to TRBJ1-5; perhaps TRBD1 as D (5 bases). The CDR3 is made up of 14 amino acids. Trimming removed 5 bases at V and 7 bases at J, with 15 bases between. The germline V gene encodes CDR1 MNHEY and CDR2 SVGEGT. Here the CDR3 reads CASSRTRGGQPQHF. In DNA form, the CDR3 reads TGTGCCAGCAGTAGGACTAGGGGCGGCCAGCCCCAGCATTTT.

This clonotype was detected only a few times. The V gene is TRBV5-4, the J gene TRBJ1-3; the D gene is possibly TRBD1 (5 bases). CDR3 length: 13 amino acids. V gave up 4 bases and J gave up 4 bases, with 9 bases separating them. Germline V lookup: CDR1 SGHNT, CDR2 YYREEE (reference sequence). The CDR3 sequence is CASSTRGGNTIYF. The CDR3 DNA follows: TGTGCCAGCAGCACCCGGGGGGGAAACACCATATATTTT.

The chain's CDR3 is CASSFRTGTEAFF. In DNA form, the CDR3 reads TGTGCCAGCAGCTTCAGGACAGGTACTGAAGCTTTCTTT. The rearrangement uses TRBV11-3 and TRBJ1-1; TRBD1 aligns across 7 bases. The CDR3 runs 13 residues. Trimming cost V 3 bases and J 5 bases; bases outside gene matches: 3. CDR1 is SGHNT, CDR2 YENEEA, per germline. Full variable domain (rest looked up from reference TRBV11-3 and TRBJ1-1): EAGVVQSPRYKIIEKKQPVAFWCNPISGHNTLYWYLQNLGQGPELLIRYENEEAVDDSQLPKDRFSAERLKGVDSTLKIQPAELGDSAVYLCASSFRTGTEAFFGQGTRLTVV.

This clonotype is a singleton in its sample. DNA of the CDR3: TGCGCCAGCAGCCAAGAAGGTTGGGGGATTAACTATGGCTACACCTTC. Amino acids: CASSQEGWGINYGYTF. The rearrangement joins TRBV4-3 to TRBJ1-2, with D perhaps matching TRBD1 (5 bases). The CDR3 has 16 residues. V was clipped by 0 bases and J by 1 base, with 12 bases between them. Germline V gene lookup returns CDR1 LGHNA and CDR2 YSLEER.

V is TRBV20-1 and J is TRBJ1-1; TRBD1 agrees at 7 bases. Trimming removed 3 bases from V and 7 bases from J; junction bases left unmatched: 5. The CDR3 is 12 amino acids. CDR1 and CDR2 from the germline V gene are DFQATT and SNEGSKA (reference sequence). The CDR3: CSASGTVFEAFF. For the CDR3, the DNA is TGCAGTGCTAGCGGGACAGTTTTTGAAGCTTTCTTT.

The chain has TRBV6-5 and TRBJ2-7; TRBD2 matches at 7 bases. The CDR3 length is 14 residues. The J segment lost 6 bases and the V segment lost 4 bases, leaving 9 bases of the junction unmatched. The germline V gene encodes CDR1 MNHEY and CDR2 SVGAGI. The CDR3 region is CASSSPRLAFEQYF. The CDR3 DNA follows: TGTGCCAGCAGTTCACCCAGACTAGCTTTCGAGCAGTACTTC.

As to this clonotype: This clone may be a read error of a much larger clone one base away. The J gene is TRBJ2-1, the V gene TRBV6-5; possible D gene TRBD2, 6 bases. Trimming pared 3 bases from V and 4 bases from J, leaving 22 bases between. This CDR3 spans 18 amino acids. The V gene's germline CDR1 is MNHEY and CDR2 SVGAGI. CDR3: CASSYTKGPVAVYNEQFF. Written as DNA, the CDR3 is TGTGCCAGCAGTTATACGAAGGGACCGGTAGCGGTGTACAATGAGCAGTTCTTC.

V and J are TRBV11-2 and TRBJ2-7; weak D call: TRBD2 (5 bases). V lost 1 base and J 5 bases, leaving 12 bases between the germline ends. Germline V gives CDR1 SGHAT, CDR2 FQNNGV. There are 14 residues in the CDR3. For the CDR3, the DNA is TGTGCCAGCAGCTTAGCTAGCCGCCACGACGAGCAGTACTTC. It specifies CASSLASRHDEQYF. Based on the CDR3 plus reference TRBV11-2 and TRBJ2-7, the full variable domain is EAGVAQSPRYKIIEKRQSVAFWCNPISGHATLYWYQQILGQGPKLLIQFQNNGVVDDSQLPKDRFSAERLKGVDSTLKIQPAKLEDSAVYLCASSLASRHDEQYFGPGTRLTVT.

Only a few counts were recorded for this clonotype. V and J are TRBV20-1 and TRBJ2-7; weak D call: TRBD2 (6 bases). CDR1 and CDR2 (germline): DFQATT, SNEGSKA (reference sequence). The CDR3 has 15 residues. Trimming cost V 1 base and J 1 base, with 14 bases left between them. The CDR3 sequence is CSARAPGRLSYEQYF. For the CDR3, the DNA is TGCAGTGCTAGAGCCCCCGGGAGATTATCCTACGAGCAGTACTTC.

This chain joins TRBV20-1 and TRBJ2-2; no definite D call. The germline gives CDR1 DFQATT, CDR2 SNEGSKA (reference sequence). This CDR3 is built from 11 residues. V gave up 2 bases and J gave up 6 bases, with 4 bases separating them. The CDR3 reads CSARSPGELFF. The CDR3 DNA sequence: TGCAGTGCTAGATCCCCCGGGGAGCTGTTTTTT.

The chain is built from TRBV7-2 and TRBJ1-2; D not resolved. V lost 2 bases, J lost 1 base, and 11 bases lay in between. The CDR3 loop spans 15 amino acids. Per the germline V gene, CDR1 is SGHTA and CDR2 is FQGNSA. The chain's CDR3 is CASSLSGRRNYGYTF. As DNA, the CDR3 is TGTGCCAGCAGCTTAAGTGGGCGGCGTAACTATGGCTACACCTTC.

The rearrangement links TRBV18 to TRBJ1-1; D is possibly TRBD1 (5 bases). CDR1 and CDR2 (germline): KGHSH, LQKENI. With 6 bases removed from V and 3 bases from J, the gap between germline ends came to 17 bases. The CDR3 has 15 amino acids. DNA of the CDR3: TGTGCCAGCTCGGCTCTCTCTGGGGGGGACACTGAAGCTTTCTTT. This gives the protein CASSALSGGDTEAFF.

The V and J genes are TRBV28 and TRBJ2-5; D is unresolved. Germline V gives CDR1 MDHEN, CDR2 SYDVKM. The CDR3 sequence is 11 residues long. V lost 4 bases and J lost 5, with 5 bases in between. Here the CDR3 reads CASSSRETQYF. The CDR3 nucleotides read TGTGCCAGCAGTTCTAGGGAGACCCAGTACTTC.

This chain joins TRBV6-2 or TRBV6-3 and TRBJ2-4; no clear D gene. Per germline, CDR1 MNHEY and CDR2 SVGEGT. The CDR3 is 14 residues long. Trimming took off 2 bases at V and 1 base at J, with 6 bases between the two ends. The CDR3 region has the DNA TGTGCCAGCAGTTACGTTCATGCCAAAAACATTCAGTACTTC. This encodes CASSYVHAKNIQYF.

The sample holds a few counts of this clonotype. The V call is TRBV10-1, the J call TRBJ2-3; TRBD1 aligns across 10 bases. The CDR3 sequence is 15 residues long. CDR1 WNHNN and CDR2 SYGVQD come from the germline V gene (reference sequence). J lost 1 base, V lost 4 bases, and 2 bases had no gene match. CDR3 in amino acids: CASSGGQGGTDTQYF. Written as DNA, the CDR3 is TGCGCCAGCAGTGGCGGACAGGGGGGCACAGATACGCAGTATTTT.

This rearrangement joins TRBV19 to TRBJ2-7, with 7 bases lining up with TRBD1. CDR3 length: 14 amino acids. Germline CDR1 is LNHDA and CDR2 is SQIVND (reference sequence). The trim removed 4 bases at V and 4 bases at J, leaving 7 bases unmatched. Written as DNA, the CDR3 is TGTGCCAGTAGTAGAAACACAGGGGCTTACGAGCAGTACTTC. Translated, it gives CASSRNTGAYEQYF.

This chain joins TRBV28 and TRBJ1-2, with 7 bases lining up with TRBD1. Germline CDR1 reads MDHEN; CDR2 reads SYDVKM. Unmatched junction bases numbered 9, after V lost 4 bases and J lost 7 bases. This CDR3 comprises 14 residues. CDR3 bases: TGTGCCAGCAGTTCACTTCCAGGGGGTATTGGCTACACCTTC. It is translated as CASSSLPGGIGYTF.

The V gene is TRBV5-4, the J gene TRBJ2-7; 7 bases fit TRBD2. The CDR3 runs 16 residues. V trimming: 4 bases; J trimming: 5 bases; junction bases outside the gene matches: 15. Germline V gene sequence: CDR1 SGHNT, CDR2 YYREEE (reference sequence). The CDR3 loop reads CASSREVAGSRNEQYF. The CDR3 region has the DNA TGTGCCAGCAGCCGGGAGGTGGCAGGGAGTCGCAACGAGCAGTACTTC.

The V gene is TRBV5-4, the J gene TRBJ2-3; D perhaps matches TRBD1 (5 bases). Trimming removed 0 bases from V and 1 base from J, with 12 bases in between. The CDR3 loop spans 16 amino acids. CDR1 is SGHNT and CDR2 is YYREEE in the germline V gene (reference sequence). CDR3 amino acids: CASSLEVGPRTDTQYF. The CDR3 DNA sequence: TGTGCCAGCAGCTTGGAAGTGGGGCCTCGCACAGATACGCAGTATTTT.

The V gene is TRBV6-5, the J gene TRBJ2-2; 8 bases align to TRBD1. The germline V gene encodes CDR1 MNHEY and CDR2 SVGAGI. V shed 4 bases, J shed 3 bases, and the junction held 4 bases outside the gene matches. The CDR3 has 15 residues. CDR3 DNA sequence: TGTGCCAGCAGTTCCGGACAGGGTGACACCGGGGAGCTGTTTTTT. Its protein product is CASSSGQGDTGELFF.